These 8 T cell receptor beta chains were all obtained from the same sample, sequenced in a study of blood T cell dynamics during melanoma immunotherapy (dated by TCRdb to the early 2020s). Libraries were made using the immunoSEQ multiplex PCR assay. The source is immuneACCESS, and TCRdb retained only in-frame sequences with V and J called. Part of the clones is not carried over; for the studies checked, unresolved V genes explain less than half of this, and the remainder is unexplained. The sample includes around 6,200 clones, with around 77% observed a single time. The ten largest account for around 33% of the sample. Explained via the paper, the time point label denotes: week 3, after first cycle of checkpoint inhibitor. The sequenced sample was blood, obtained from a patient treated with checkpoint blockade. The receptors were gathered from a human donor with melanoma.

The chain combines TRBV6-5 with TRBJ1-5; no clear D gene. The V gene's germline CDR1 is MNHEY and CDR2 SVGAGI. Between the trimmed V and J ends, which lost 2 bases and 0 bases, there was a span of 8 bases. CDR3 size: 15 residues. CDR3: CASSYASYSNQPQHF. CDR3 bases: TGTGCCAGCAGTTACGCGTCGTATAGCAATCAGCCCCAGCATTTT.

This clone has just a few counts. The rearrangement uses TRBV4-2 and TRBJ1-1, with D possibly being TRBD1 (6 bases). V was trimmed by 1 base and J by 5 bases, leaving 17 bases between them. There are 16 residues in the CDR3. Germline lookup yields CDR1 LGHNA and CDR2 YNFKEQ. The CDR3 is CASSQAAIQGPTEAFF. The CDR3, as DNA: TGTGCCAGCAGCCAAGCGGCGATTCAGGGGCCGACTGAAGCTTTCTTT.

The genes are TRBV5-8 and TRBJ1-2; D not resolved. The germline gives CDR1 SGHTS, CDR2 YDEGEE. The CDR3 consists of 15 residues. Trimming cost V 4 bases and J 8 bases, with 21 bases left between them. The CDR3 nucleotides are TGTGCCAGCAGCGGTGACCTAACATCAGTCGAGGGCTACACCTTC. This encodes CASSGDLTSVEGYTF.

The table lists this clone with a count of one. V usage is TRBV11-2 and J usage is TRBJ1-4; no definite D call. Trimming pared 5 bases from V and 0 bases from J, leaving 13 bases between. Germline V CDR1 and CDR2: SGHAT, FQNNGV. The CDR3 runs 16 residues. CDR3 nucleotides: TGTGCCAGCAGCCCCCGCGTCCGAGCAACTAATGAAAAACTGTTTTTT. This encodes CASSPRVRATNEKLFF.

The rearrangement uses TRBV7-6 and TRBJ2-3; 13 nucleotides align to TRBD2. Germline V gives CDR1 SGHVS, CDR2 FNYEAQ. V was clipped by 5 bases and J by 8 bases; unmatched bases: 7. The CDR3 totals 15 residues. The DNA for the CDR3 is TGTGCCAGCAGCGCCACTAGCGGGAGGGAGGTTACGCAGTATTTT. Its translation is CASSATSGREVTQYF.

V usage is TRBV7-2 and J usage is TRBJ2-5; maybe TRBD1 (5 bases). Trimming took 2 bases from V and 1 from J, leaving 14 bases between them. Germline values: CDR1 SGHTA, CDR2 FQGNSA. There are 16 residues in the CDR3. CDR3 coding DNA: TGTGCCAGCAGCTTAACGGTCGGGCAGGGCCAAGAGACCCAGTACTTC. It specifies CASSLTVGQGQETQYF.

The chain couples TRBV7-2 to TRBJ2-3, with 9 bases matching TRBD2. Germline CDR1 and CDR2: SGHTA and FQGNSA. CDR3 length: 16 residues. Trimming cost V 5 bases and J 4 bases; bases outside gene matches: 10. CDR3 loop: CASSLLGGLAPDTQYF. The CDR3 DNA sequence: TGTGCCAGCAGCCTACTAGGAGGACTAGCGCCAGATACGCAGTATTTT.

V is TRBV7-9 and J is TRBJ2-7; the match to TRBD2 covers 10 bases. Germline V gene sequence: CDR1 SEHNR, CDR2 FQNEAQ (reference sequence). The CDR3 length is 14 residues. V dropped 5 bases and J dropped 2; count of bases not matched to a gene: 3. This CDR3 reads CASSQSGGAYEQYF. Here the CDR3 DNA reads TGTGCCAGCAGCCAGAGCGGGGGGGCCTACGAGCAGTACTTC.